This T cell receptor (beta chain) is drawn from a study of PD-L1 blockade in urothelial cancer listed by TCRdb under 2017. With regard to the full study: Every patient began therapy in about 2014 and was given atezolizumab 1,200 mg intravenously every 3 weeks. About 85% of the roughly 29 patients were identified as males with urothelial cancer of bladder origin, and a prior smoking history was reported by 18 of 29 patients. Patients had an ECOG performance status of 0 or 1 and had received between 0 and 3 prior chemotherapy regimens. Blood samples were analyzed at 3 weeks after treatment start (second dose) and at 6 weeks after treatment start. A median of approximately 140,000 T cells and some 82,000 unique TCRs was obtained from blood samples, and a median clonality of roughly 0.074 was observed. The study, an exploratory multi-omic analysis, examined somatic, immune and clinical correlates of response to PD-L1 blockade with atezolizumab in urothelial cancer. Pretreatment tumor samples, along with matched peripheral blood serially collected before and after atezolizumab treatment, were subjected to TCR sequencing. Durable clinical benefit was defined as a progression-free survival longer than 6 months, and TCR features were additionally tested against progression-free survival and overall survival. In the same patients, pretreatment tumors underwent whole exome sequencing and RNA sequencing in addition to TCR sequencing. Durable clinical benefit was achieved by nine patients but not by the remaining 20. Twenty-nine patients had pretreatment blood TCR-seq, roughly 24 had at least one posttreatment blood collection, and roughly 24 had tumor TCR-seq.

A note on this clone: No antigen is known for it. The record has no base qualities; no much larger clone is one base away.

The paper's findings and limits, for the study overall: Because the sample size was small (n ≈ 29) and many exploratory analyses were performed, the results are intended to be hypothesis-generating. Improved progression-free and overall survival was associated with having pretreatment peripheral blood TCR clonality below the median. Among patients with durable benefit, tumor-associated TCR clones showed greater expansion in peripheral blood 3 weeks after treatment started (n ≈ 20, p = 0.022).

A cohort of some 29 patients with locally advanced or metastatic urothelial carcinoma, treated at Memorial Sloan Kettering on a trial protocol, was included. Peripheral blood mononuclear cells were collected pretreatment and during treatment, with between 1 and 8 total time points per patient. The Qiagen DNeasy Blood extraction kit was used to purify genomic DNA from total PBMCs and tumor samples. PBMCs were collected pretreatment and during treatment, and were isolated and stored as previously described. Compared with germline, V lacks 8 bases and J lacks 6 bases; bases without a gene match: 3. The germline V gene gives CDR1 as MRHNA and CDR2 as SNTAGT. From the cysteine up to the phenylalanine, the CDR3 has a length of 11 residues. This entry keeps only the CDR3 DNA: 33 bases, framed from base 1. Synthetic TCR analog templates were spiked into each PCR to estimate absolute template abundance from read counts. The immunoSEQ assay used bias-controlled V and J gene primers to amplify TCRbeta CDR3 regions from genomic DNA. Sequencing of rearranged TCRbeta segments was done at approximately 20X coverage. Processing in the source paper ran as follows. Clustering was used to correct sequencing errors, and CDR3s were annotated against IMGT so that V, D and J genes could be assigned. Downstream analyses used only productive TCRbeta rearrangements, leaving out any out-of-frame or stop-codon sequences. Clonality was computed as one minus Shannon entropy normalized by the log of the number of unique productive sequences. Clones differing between time points or between blood and tumor were identified using Fisher's exact test with Benjamini-Hochberg correction, with an adjusted p below 0.01 applied as the threshold. This immuneACCESS table, as held by TCRdb, lists in-frame sequences with V and J called but not all clones. Of the missing ones, under half trace to an unresolved V gene in checked studies; the others have no known cause. V and J calls plus clone size are reproduced from that table; the DNA served to infer D and trimming. Present in this sample are some 60,000 clones, approximately 86% of which were seen just once. The ten largest clones add up to less than 3.5% of the sample.

This clonotype was obtained from a man aged 45 to 65 with urothelial cancer. The sequenced sample was PBMCs, obtained around atezolizumab (anti-PD-L1) treatment. The chain was built from TRBV6-4 and TRBJ1-2; a stretch of 7 junction bases matches TRBD1. The base sequence is TGTGCCAGCGACAGGGTTAATGGCTACACCTTC. This yields the protein CASDRVNGYTF.